This T cell receptor (beta chain) was recovered during a study of regulatory and conventional T cells in RAG deficiency. Assay: immunoSEQ multiplex PCR; the TCRdb copy retains only in-frame clones and omits some. Of about 1,300 clones in the sample, about 80% were seen once. Trimming removed 10 bases at V and 7 bases at J, with 16 bases between. CDR1 and CDR2 from the germline V gene are MDHEN and SYDVKM. The CDR3 sequence is 12 residues long. The sorted conventional CD4+ T cells were CD25-low and CD127-high, with genomic DNA sequenced. V gene TRBV28 combines with J gene TRBJ1-1; no firm D call. Sequencing input: CD4+ effector T cells sorted from blood. This TCR was sampled from a human donor with RAG deficiency presenting as severe combined immunodeficiency. CDR3 residues: CATSTDLYEAFF. In DNA form, the CDR3 reads TGTGCCACCTCGACTGACCTATATGAAGCTTTCTTT. The entire variable domain, with the rest obtained from reference TRBV28 and TRBJ1-1, is as follows: DVKVTQSSRYLVKRTGEKVFLECVQDMDHENMFWYRQDPGLGLRLIYFSYDVKMKEKGDIPEGYSVSREKKERFSLILESASTNQTSMYLCATSTDLYEAFFGQGTRLTVV.